This T cell receptor (beta chain) was obtained from a study of Ad26.COV2.S vaccination and SARS-CoV-2 variants. In the study overall: Ad26.COV2.S was injected intramuscularly once or twice, 56 days apart.

Treatment specified: roughly 18 received Ad26.COV2.S at low or high dose, single or two shots; 5 received placebo; per-sample allocation not given. Collection of samples fell on day 63 after the first vaccine or placebo injection. The sample came from a Boston adult aged 18-55 years. Between the trimmed V and J ends, which lost 4 bases and 4 bases, there was a span of 13 bases. Germline loops: CDR1 SGHTA, CDR2 FQGNSA. The CDR3 is 14 residues long. TCRdb's copy holds only in-frame clones and misses some; the assay was immunoSEQ multiplex PCR. In the table there are roughly 700,000 clones, about 90% of which are singletons.

This receptor was obtained from a person between 18 and 59 years old who received the Ad26.COV2.S COVID-19 vaccine or a placebo. The starting material was peripheral blood, obtained in a trial of Ad26.COV2.S vaccine versus placebo. The gene calls are TRBV7-2 and TRBJ1-2, with TRBD1 as a possible D gene (5 bases). As DNA, the CDR3 is TGTGCCAGCAGCTCGGGACCGCTCCCCTATGGCTACACCTTC. This gives the protein CASSSGPLPYGYTF.